These 22 T cell receptor beta chains originate from one sample sequenced in a study of blood T cell repertoires in COVID-19. Some clones are missing from TCRdb's copy, which holds only in-frame ones; the method was immunoSEQ multiplex PCR. The profile shows fewer than 150,000 clones, roughly four fifths of them singletons. Sequencing was performed on peripheral blood. Source of these receptors: a human donor in a cohort sampled during active COVID-19.

The gene calls are TRBV6-5 and TRBJ2-5; a weak D match, TRBD2 (6 bases). Germline-derived CDR1 and CDR2 are MNHEY and SVGAGI. This CDR3 has 13 amino acids. V was clipped by 0 bases and J by 10 bases, with 12 bases between them. The DNA for the CDR3 is TGTGCCAGCAGTTACTCGACGTCCGGGGGCCAGTACTTC. Residues: CASSYSTSGGQYF.

The chain is built from TRBV30 and TRBJ2-3; weak D call: TRBD1 (6 bases). CDR3 length: 15 amino acids. Between the trimmed V and J ends, which lost 4 bases and 5 bases, there was a span of 19 bases. Germline CDR1 and CDR2: GTSNPN and SVGIG (reference sequence). The CDR3 loop reads CAWNRDIGYRDTQYF. DNA for the CDR3: TGTGCCTGGAACCGGGACATCGGCTATAGAGATACGCAGTATTTT.

As for this clone: This sample also contains other DNA sequences that code for the same CDR3. CDR3 in DNA: TGTGCCAGCAGCCAAGGCGGGGGGCGCACAGATACGCAGTATTTT. Translation gives CASSQGGGRTDTQYF. The chain employs TRBV3-1 (or the pseudogene TRBV3-2) and TRBJ2-3; 8 nucleotides agree with TRBD2. The CDR3 totals 15 residues. CDR1 is LGHDT and CDR2 is YNNKEL in the germline V gene (reference sequence). V was clipped by 1 base and J by 1 base; unmatched bases: 1.

The chain employs TRBV6-5 and TRBJ2-5; D is unclear. This CDR3 is built from 12 residues. From germline, CDR1 is MNHEY and CDR2 SVGAGI. V was cut by 5 bases and J by 5 bases, with 9 bases left in between. The chain's CDR3 is CASSRSHETQYF. The CDR3 coding sequence is TGTGCCAGCAGTCGGAGTCATGAGACCCAGTACTTC.

The chain couples TRBV6-5 to TRBJ1-1, with D perhaps matching TRBD1 (6 bases). Deletions cut 6 bases from V and 0 bases from J, with 11 bases between. Germline assignment: CDR1 MNHEY and CDR2 SVGAGI. CDR3 length: 14 amino acids. CDR3 sequence: CASSRWTVNTEAFF. CDR3 nucleotide sequence: TGTGCCAGCAGCCGCTGGACAGTGAACACTGAAGCTTTCTTT.

The chain is built from TRBV19 and TRBJ2-2; 11 bases line up with TRBD1. In germline, CDR1 is LNHDA, CDR2 SQIVND (reference sequence). The length of the CDR3 is 16 residues. V trimming: 4 bases; J trimming: 6 bases; junction bases outside the gene matches: 7. The CDR3 region has the DNA TGTGCCAGTAGTACCCGGACAGGGGGCGGGCCCGGGGAGCTGTTTTTT. Translated: CASSTRTGGGPGELFF.

The chain combines TRBV5-1 with TRBJ1-4; 7 bases agree with TRBD1. Germline CDR1 is SGHRS and CDR2 is YFSETQ. CDR3 length: 14 residues. V lost 4 bases to trimming and J lost 4 bases; unmatched junction nucleotides: 4. Written as DNA, the CDR3 is TGCGCCAGCAGCCCGGGACAGTTTAATGAAAAACTGTTTTTT. Its translation: CASSPGQFNEKLFF.

The chain employs TRBV6-5 and TRBJ2-7; unclear D gene. This CDR3 comprises 13 residues. Trimming left V 5 bases short and J 4 bases short, with 12 bases between. Germline values: CDR1 MNHEY, CDR2 SVGAGI. The CDR3 region is CASSIKRYYEQYF. CDR3 sequence (DNA): TGTGCCAGCAGTATCAAACGGTATTACGAGCAGTACTTC.

The chain has TRBV7-9 and TRBJ2-3; 8 bases are shared with TRBD2. V gave up 0 bases and J gave up 8 bases; unmatched junction bases: 10. The CDR3 extends over 16 amino acids. Germline V gene sequence: CDR1 SEHNR, CDR2 FQNEAQ (reference sequence). CDR3 DNA: TGTGCCAGCAGCTTAGCTGCGGGACTAGGTGGAGGTACGCAGTATTTT. Translating gives CASSLAAGLGGGTQYF.

This chain connects TRBV6-6 to TRBJ2-7, with no clear D. V was shortened by 2 bases and J by 0 bases, with 11 bases between the two germline ends. Germline CDR1 is MNHNY and CDR2 is SVGAGI (reference sequence). There are 15 residues in the CDR3. CDR3 DNA: TGTGCCAGCAGTTACGTGGGTGGGCCCTCCTACGAGCAGTACTTC. Amino acids: CASSYVGGPSYEQYF.

Here the CDR3 DNA reads TGTGCCAGCAGCGTAGGAGGGTCAGATACGCAGTATTTT. It codes for CASSVGGSDTQYF. V usage is TRBV9 and J usage is TRBJ2-3; perhaps TRBD2 as D (5 bases). The germline V gene encodes CDR1 SGDLS and CDR2 YYNGEE. CDR3 length equals 13 residues. Trimming stripped 0 bases from V and 4 bases from J, with 6 bases between.

V is TRBV30 and J is TRBJ2-2; maybe TRBD2 (6 bases). This CDR3 is built from 14 residues. The V and J ends lost 4 bases and 4 bases respectively, with 13 bases between them. Germline assignment: CDR1 GTSNPN and CDR2 SVGIG (reference sequence). The CDR3 is CAWTPARGTGELFF. In nucleotides, the CDR3 is TGTGCCTGGACCCCCGCGCGGGGCACCGGGGAGCTGTTTTTT.

The chain combines TRBV12-5 with TRBJ1-1; 7 positions agree with TRBD1. V dropped 6 bases and J dropped 4; count of bases not matched to a gene: 8. Per the germline V gene, CDR1 is LGHNT and CDR2 is FRNRAP. The CDR3 is 14 amino acids. The CDR3 nucleotides read TGTGCTAGTGGACGAGGGGGCGCGGGCACTGAAGCTTTCTTT. Its protein product is CASGRGGAGTEAFF.

The V call is TRBV4-2, the J call TRBJ1-1; D remains ambiguous. CDR3 length equals 13 residues. From germline, CDR1 is LGHNA and CDR2 YNFKEQ. V was cut by 0 bases and J by 11 bases, with 13 bases left in between. Here the CDR3 reads CASSQDGRSWAFF. The CDR3 DNA is TGTGCCAGCAGCCAAGATGGCAGATCCTGGGCTTTCTTT.

The table lists this clone with a few counts. The chain recombines TRBV9 with TRBJ2-2; D perhaps matches TRBD1 (6 bases). CDR1 and CDR2 from the germline V gene are SGDLS and YYNGEE. Trimming took off 4 bases at V and 5 bases at J, with 12 bases between the two ends. The CDR3 loop spans 14 amino acids. CDR3 nucleotide sequence: TGTGCCAGCAGCCAAGCAGGGGTTACCGGGGAGCTGTTTTTT. Residues: CASSQAGVTGELFF.

The V gene is TRBV6-5, the J gene TRBJ1-1; D is ambiguous. The CDR3 is 14 residues long. V shed 5 bases and J shed 3 bases, with 13 bases lying between them. The germline V gene encodes CDR1 MNHEY and CDR2 SVGAGI. The CDR3 loop reads CASSPYDRDTEAFF. CDR3 DNA sequence: TGTGCCAGCAGTCCATATGACCGGGACACTGAAGCTTTCTTT.

J is TRBJ2-7 and V is TRBV11-2, with TRBD1 matching 7 bases. CDR1 SGHAT and CDR2 FQNNGV come from the germline V gene. V lost 2 bases, J lost 0 bases, and 7 bases stayed unmatched. This CDR3 contains 16 residues. The CDR3 DNA reads TGTGCCAGCAGCTTACTCGGTTCAGGGGGCTCCTACGAGCAGTACTTC. Protein sequence: CASSLLGSGGSYEQYF.

This sequence joins TRBV6-5 and TRBJ2-3; 7 nucleotides agree with TRBD2. Trimming cost V 7 bases and J 1 base; bases outside gene matches: 2. Germline assignment: CDR1 MNHEY and CDR2 SVGAGI. The CDR3 runs 13 residues. The DNA of the CDR3 is TGTGCCAGCAAGCGGGACCGCACAGATACGCAGTATTTT. Its protein is CASKRDRTDTQYF.

In this sample, this clone turned up many times. As DNA, the CDR3 is TGTGCCAGCAGCCGGGGGGGTGGAGAGCAGTACTTC. Encoded protein: CASSRGGGEQYF. The chain employs TRBV27 and TRBJ2-7; 8 bases align to TRBD2. Losses at the gene ends were 6 bases for V and 7 bases for J; bases not matched to a gene: 5. The germline V gene has CDR1 MNHEY and CDR2 SMNVEV (reference sequence). CDR3 length equals 12 residues.

V usage is TRBV25-1 and J usage is TRBJ1-1; unclear D gene. Germline V gene sequence: CDR1 MGHDK, CDR2 SYGVNS. The CDR3 covers 15 residues. Trimming took 1 base from V and 1 from J, leaving 10 bases between them. CDR3 loop: CASSESGSGNTEAFF. The CDR3 DNA is TGTGCCAGCAGTGAATCCGGCAGCGGGAACACTGAAGCTTTCTTT. Full variable domain (outside the CDR3, taken from reference TRBV25-1 and TRBJ1-1): EADIYQTPRYLVIGTGKKITLECSQTMGHDKMYWYQQDPGMELHLIHYSYGVNSTEKGDLSSESTVSRIRTEHFPLTLESARPSHTSQYLCASSESGSGNTEAFFGQGTRLTVV.

For this clone: This sample includes further DNA sequences coding for the same CDR3. The genes are TRBV28 and TRBJ1-2; TRBD1 might be the D (5 bases). This CDR3 comprises 14 residues. Trimming removed 2 bases from V and 2 bases from J, with 9 bases in between. Germline CDR1 reads MDHEN; CDR2 reads SYDVKM. Here the CDR3 reads CASSLGAGNYGYTF. DNA for the CDR3: TGTGCCAGCAGTTTAGGGGCGGGGAACTATGGCTACACCTTC.

J is TRBJ2-7 and V is TRBV30, with D possibly matching TRBD1 (5 bases). This CDR3 spans 15 amino acids. Trimming stripped 3 bases from V and 6 bases from J, with 21 bases between. The germline gives CDR1 GTSNPN, CDR2 SVGIG (reference sequence). CDR3: CAWSPGLSVPFEQYF. Written as DNA, the CDR3 is TGTGCCTGGAGCCCAGGGCTTAGTGTTCCGTTCGAGCAGTACTTC.